The 25 T cell receptor beta chains below all came from one sample that was sequenced in a study of tumor-infiltrating lymphocytes in primary liver carcinoma. It was from 20-30 mg of unsorted bulk tissue that RNA and DNA were co-extracted. TCR beta cDNA came from roughly 550 ng total RNA, primed with a constant-region primer. Libraries of TCR beta came from three nested multiplex PCR rounds with slightly modified ARM-PCR. Amplification in the first two PCR rounds was performed using TRBV1-TRBV30 forward primers and a C-beta reverse primer for around 10 cycles each. Each CDR3 protein gets one entry after TCRdb re-called the multiplex PCR reads with MiXCR. The data hold 100,000 to 120,000 distinct CDR3 sequences, with approximately 78% observed a single time. The sequenced sample consisted of liver tumor tissue from sampling region 3. Subset denoted: tumor region T3, left-lateral pole. These receptors all come from a man in his forties with primary liver carcinoma and hepatitis B virus infection.

As to this clonotype: One end of the junction varies from germline; a read error may be responsible. This chain uses TRBV7-8 with TRBJ2-7, with TRBD1 as a possible D gene (5 bases). The germline CDR1 and CDR2 sequences are SGHVS and FQNEAQ. The CDR3 consists of 12 residues. Here the CDR3 reads CARSLIGAELCF. The CDR3 DNA sequence: TGTGCCAGGAGCTTAATAGGGGCCGAGCTGTGCTTC. Drawing the rest from reference TRBV7-8 and TRBJ2-7, the complete variable domain is GAGVSQSPRYKVAKRGQDVALRCDPISGHVSLFWYQQALGQGPEFLTYFQNEAQLDKSGLPSDRFFAERPEGSVSTLKIQRTQQEDSAVYLCARSLIGAELCFGPGTRLTVT.

On this clonotype itself: At one of its ends the junction is not consistent with the germline gene, which may arise from a read error. V gene TRBV5-1 combines with J gene TRBJ2-3, with 9 bases identical to TRBD1. The CDR3 has 19 amino acids. Germline CDR1 and CDR2: SGHRS and YFSETQ. CDR3 amino acids: CASRTLSADRGQSTDTQYF. CDR3 bases: TGCGCCAGCAGAACCCTCAGCGCGGACAGGGGCCAAAGCACAGATACACAGTATTTT.

The chain has TRBV6-5 and TRBJ1-2; perhaps TRBD1 as D (6 bases). The CDR3 covers 14 residues. With 6 bases removed from V and 13 bases from J, the gap between germline ends came to 24 bases. Germline V gene sequence: CDR1 MNHEY, CDR2 SVGAGI. The CDR3 reads CASSRPGVGYGCTF. DNA of the CDR3: TGTGCCAGCAGCCGGCCAGGGGTGGGCTATGGTTGCACCTTC.

To note about this clonotype: Compared with germline, one end of the junction differs, possibly owing to a read error. CDR3 DNA sequence: TGTGCCAACAGCTCTAACAGGAGCTCATACGAGCAGTACTTC. It codes for CANSSNRSSYEQYF. The rearrangement joins TRBV11-2 to TRBJ2-7; weak D call: TRBD1 (5 bases). The CDR3 is 14 amino acids. Germline assignment: CDR1 SGHAT and CDR2 FQNNGV.

A note on this clonotype: The CDR3 end shows no conserved phenylalanine or tryptophan, and so a read error is likely. V gene TRBV29-1 combines with J gene TRBJ1-1; D perhaps matches TRBD1 (5 bases). Looked up from germline, CDR1 is SQVTM and CDR2 is ANQGSEA. This CDR3 comprises 11 residues. The CDR3 bases are TGCAGCGTGCGGGGCGGCACTGACGCTTTCTCT. Amino acid sequence: CSVRGGTDAFS.

In the case of this clonotype: Germline and junction disagree at one end, which may indicate a read error. The chain joins TRBV7-9 to TRBJ2-3; D is possibly TRBD2 (6 bases). The CDR3 spans 14 residues. CDR1 is SEHNR and CDR2 is FQNEAQ in the germline V gene (reference sequence). The CDR3, as DNA: TGTGCCAGCAGGGGGACTTCTAGCACAGTTACGCAGTATTTT. Amino acids: CASRGTSSTVTQYF.

On this clonotype itself: At one of its ends the junction is not consistent with the germline gene, which may arise from a read error. The CDR3 reads CANSRGRANTGELFF. The CDR3 DNA is TGTGCCAACAGCCGTGGCAGGGCTAACACCGGGGAGCTGTTTTTT. V and J are TRBV14 and TRBJ2-2, with TRBD1 as a possible D gene (5 bases). The CDR3 sequence is 15 residues long. From germline, CDR1 is SGHDN and CDR2 FVKESK.

Concerning this clonotype itself: The conserved phenylalanine or tryptophan is not found at the CDR3 terminus, so this likely reflects a read error. V usage is TRBV5-4 and J usage is TRBJ2-7; D is possibly TRBD1 or TRBD2 (7 bases each). The CDR3 loop spans 16 amino acids. Germline CDR1 SGHNT, CDR2 YYREEE (reference sequence). This CDR3 is CVSSLGAGDSFREQYI. In nucleotides, the CDR3 is TGTGTCAGCAGCTTGGGGGCGGGGGACAGCTTTCGCGAGCAGTACATC.

About this clonotype: At one boundary the junction diverges from the germline segment, which might be a read error. The V and J genes are TRBV9 and TRBJ2-1; 7 nucleotides line up with TRBD2. Germline V gene sequence: CDR1 SGDLS, CDR2 YYNGEE. The CDR3 covers 16 residues. The CDR3 bases are TGTGCCAGCAGCCCATGGGGGAGCGGGATACGCAATAAGCAGTTCTTC. It translates to CASSPWGSGIRNKQFF. The full variable domain, with the rest looked up from reference TRBV9 and TRBJ2-1, is DSGVTQTPKHLITATGQRVTLRCSPRSGDLSVYWYQQSLDQGLQFLIQYYNGEERAKGNILERFSAQQFPDLHSELNLSSLELGDSALYFCASSPWGSGIRNKQFFGPGTRLTVL.

This rearrangement joins TRBV6-1 to TRBJ2-7, with D perhaps matching TRBD1 (6 bases). From germline, CDR1 is MNHNS and CDR2 SASEGT. V lost 5 bases and J 9 bases, leaving 26 bases between the germline ends. CDR3 length: 16 residues. The CDR3: CASSTDRSPILRGQYF. As DNA, the CDR3 is TGTGCCAGCAGTACTGACAGGTCACCAATTCTACGCGGGCAGTACTTC.

Of note for this clonotype: This clone may be a read error of a much larger clone one base away. This rearrangement joins TRBV21-1 to TRBJ2-1; the listed D gene, TRBD2, was not tested against the DNA. TRBV21-1 is a pseudogene. The CDR3 is made up of 19 amino acids. The CDR3 reads CASPREQGGGLADGREQFF. The DNA of the CDR3 is TGTGCCAGCCCAAGAGAGCAGGGGGGAGGTCTAGCGGACGGTAGGGAGCAGTTCTTC.

A word on this clonotype: Relative to the germline gene, one junction end is altered; a read error may explain this. This rearrangement joins TRBV11-1 to TRBJ2-3; D may be TRBD2 (5 bases). This CDR3 is 19 amino acids long. Germline CDR1 is SGHAT and CDR2 is FQDESV (reference sequence). CDR3 loop: CASSSEGSSVGARTDTQYF. CDR3 nucleotide sequence: TGTGCTAGCAGCTCTGAGGGAAGCTCTGTTGGAGCCCGCACAGATACTCAGTATTTT.

Note on this clonotype: Germline is not matched at one junction end, which may reflect a read error. V gene TRBV12-3 or TRBV12-4 combines with J gene TRBJ2-1; 9 bases match TRBD2. The CDR3 loop spans 14 amino acids. CDR3 nucleotides: TGCGTCAGCAAAGAGACTAGCGGAAACAATGAGCAGTTCTTC. It is translated as CVSKETSGNNEQFF.

The count of this clonotype is one. One junction end does not reproduce the germline sequence, and a read error may be involved. The chain uses TRBV29-1 and TRBJ2-7; D may be TRBD1 (6 bases). The germline V gene has CDR1 SQVTM and CDR2 ANQGSEA. The CDR3 covers 12 residues. CDR3 amino acids: CSVLAGAHEQYF. The CDR3 DNA reads TGTAGCGTACTGGCAGGGGCCCACGAGCAGTACTTC.

For this clonotype: Lacking the conserved final phenylalanine or tryptophan, this CDR3 likely reflects a read error. CDR3 sequence: CSLGTSAANTGELFL. In DNA, the CDR3 is TGCAGCCTAGGGACTAGCGCGGCGAACACCGGGGAGCTGTTTCTT. This rearrangement joins TRBV29-1 to TRBJ2-2; TRBD2 matches 10 bases. Germline V gene lookup returns CDR1 SQVTM and CDR2 ANQGSEA. The length of the CDR3 is 15 residues. Germline trimming cut 8 bases from V and 0 bases from J; bases unmatched to any gene: 6.

In the case of this clonotype: A read error may account for a junction end that differs from germline. This chain uses TRBV29-1 with TRBJ2-7; 8 bases match TRBD2. This CDR3 region has 14 residues. Germline-derived CDR1 and CDR2 are SQVTM and ANQGSEA. The chain's CDR3 is CSVRLGLGVHEQYF. CDR3 bases: TGTAGCGTTAGACTGGGACTAGGTGTCCACGAGCAGTACTTC.

On this clonotype: One end of the junction fails to match germline, which may point to a read error. CDR3 protein: CVSRPPGLAGNEQFF. The CDR3 coding sequence is TGTGTCAGCAGGCCCCCGGGACTAGCGGGCAATGAGCAGTTCTTC. J is TRBJ2-1 and V is TRBV7-2, with 12 bases matching TRBD2. Germline V lookup: CDR1 SGHTA, CDR2 FQGNSA. The CDR3 runs to 15 residues.

Points on this clonotype: One junction end does not reproduce the germline sequence, and a read error may be involved. The V call is TRBV6-1, the J call TRBJ2-5, with 9 nucleotides matching TRBD2. The CDR3 runs 16 residues. CDR1 and CDR2 from the germline V gene are MNHNS and SASEGT. The CDR3 DNA reads TGTGCCAGCAGAGCTCGGGGGACTAGCTCCCGAGAGACCCAGCACTTC. Amino acids: CASRARGTSSRETQHF.

This clonotype was observed many times. The V and J genes are TRBV14 and TRBJ2-6; possible D gene TRBD1, 6 bases. The V end lost 4 bases, the J end lost 0 bases, and 19 bases lay between the germline ends. Per the germline V gene, CDR1 is SGHDN and CDR2 is FVKESK. The CDR3 consists of 19 residues. This chain's CDR3 is CASSPRWTVLLSGANVLTF. The CDR3 DNA reads TGTGCCAGCAGCCCACGATGGACAGTGCTCCTCTCTGGGGCCAACGTCCTGACTTTC.

As regards this clonotype: At one boundary the junction diverges from the germline segment, which might be a read error. V is TRBV6-5 and J is TRBJ1-3; 9 bases fit TRBD1. The germline V gene encodes CDR1 MNHEY and CDR2 SVGAGI. There are 18 residues in the CDR3. The CDR3 DNA reads TGTGCCAGCAGTCCTGCCAGGGACAGGGTCATCTCTGGAAACACCACATATTTT. It specifies CASSPARDRVISGNTTYF.

This clonotype appeared once. Because the CDR3 is missing its conserved closing phenylalanine or tryptophan, this is likely a read error. This rearrangement joins TRBV6-1 to TRBJ2-3, with 7 bases fitting TRBD2. This CDR3 has 14 amino acids. CDR1 and CDR2 (germline): MNHNS, SASEGT. CDR3 in DNA: TGTGCCAGCAATGAAGGACTAGGACCAGATACGCAGTATATT. It is translated as CASNEGLGPDTQYI.

Of note for this clonotype: A read error is possible here, since a much larger clone lies one base away. In this CDR3 the conserved last residue, phenylalanine or tryptophan, is missing, so a read error is likely. The chain employs TRBV24-1 and TRBJ2-6, with D hard to call. Germline values: CDR1 KGHDR, CDR2 SFDVKD. CDR3 length: 14 residues. V lost 5 bases and J 0 bases, leaving 4 bases between the germline ends. The CDR3 sequence: CATSGSSGANVLTL. The CDR3 DNA is TGTGCCACCAGTGGCAGCTCTGGGGCCAACGTCCTGACTCTC.

The chain joins TRBV30 to TRBJ2-7; no reliable D call. The CDR3 is 13 amino acids. Germline CDR1 GTSNPN, CDR2 SVGIG (reference sequence). The germline V and J ends were trimmed by 0 bases and 7 bases, with 13 bases remaining between them. The CDR3 region has the DNA TGTGCCTGGAGTGTACGGTCGAGGAGTGAGCAGTACTTC. Its protein product is CAWSVRSRSEQYF.

In the case of this clonotype: Mismatch with germline at one junction end may stem from a read error. The genes are TRBV10-3 and TRBJ2-2, with TRBD1 matching over 7 bases. The CDR3 has 18 residues. The germline gives CDR1 ENHRY, CDR2 SYGVKD. The CDR3 reads CAISDEIVSTGNTEELFF. For the CDR3, the DNA is TGTGCCATCAGTGATGAAATCGTGTCGACAGGGAACACCGAGGAGCTGTTTTTT.

With respect to this clonotype: A much larger clone lies one base from this, so it may be a read error. The chain is built from TRBV5-1 and TRBJ2-6; 8 nucleotides match TRBD1. CDR1 and CDR2 (germline): SGHRS, YFSETQ. The CDR3 covers 17 residues. CDR3 sequence: CANSRTGRASGANVLTF. The CDR3 region has the DNA TGCGCCAACAGCAGGACAGGGAGAGCCTCTGGGGCCAACGTCCTGACTTTC.